The 10 T cell receptor beta chains below all came from one sample that was sequenced in a study of blood T cell repertoires in COVID-19. Here immunoSEQ multiplex PCR was the method, and the copy in TCRdb shows in-frame clones only, minus some. The sample lists hundreds of thousands of clones, 70% to 90% seen once, with more than 7.5% in the top ten. Material for sequencing was PBMCs or T cells enriched from blood (not recorded which). Receptors originate from a woman aged 60-70 years who had recovered from COVID-19.

This rearrangement joins TRBV24-1 to TRBJ2-1; D possibly corresponds to TRBD1 (6 bases). V shed 3 bases and J shed 10 bases, with 12 bases lying between them. The CDR3 totals 13 residues. Germline V CDR1 and CDR2: KGHDR, SFDVKD. The CDR3 here is CATSDLHRDEQFF. CDR3 DNA: TGTGCCACCAGTGATCTCCACAGGGACGAGCAGTTCTTC.

This chain connects TRBV7-2 to TRBJ2-2; a possible D gene is TRBD2 (6 bases). V shed 8 bases and J shed 3 bases, with 16 bases lying between them. Germline CDR1 and CDR2: SGHTA and FQGNSA. This CDR3 comprises 15 residues. Here the CDR3 reads CASGSREAYTGELFF. The CDR3 DNA is TGTGCCAGCGGCTCGAGGGAGGCGTACACCGGGGAGCTGTTTTTT. The whole variable domain, filled in from reference TRBV7-2 and TRBJ2-2, reads GAGVSQSPSNKVTEKGKDVELRCDPISGHTALYWYRQSLGQGLEFLIYFQGNSAPDKSGLPSDRFSAERTGGSVSTLTIQRTQQEDSAVYLCASGSREAYTGELFFGEGSRLTVL.

The J gene is TRBJ2-7, the V gene TRBV2, with D maybe TRBD2 (5 bases). This CDR3 region has 12 residues. Germline values: CDR1 SNHLY, CDR2 FYNNEI. The V end lost 7 bases, the J end lost 1 base, and 8 bases lay between the germline ends. CDR3 sequence: CASKRESYEQYF. In nucleotides, the CDR3 is TGTGCCAGCAAGAGGGAATCCTACGAGCAGTACTTC.

The table lists this clone with a count of one. The rearrangement joins TRBV7-2 to TRBJ2-2; possibly TRBD1 for D (5 bases). CDR3 length: 14 amino acids. V was shortened by 1 base and J by 3 bases, with 6 bases between the two germline ends. Per germline, CDR1 SGHTA and CDR2 FQGNSA. CDR3 sequence (DNA): TGTGCCAGCAGCTTAGGGGGCTACACCGGGGAGCTGTTTTTT. Translating gives CASSLGGYTGELFF.

This clone was found a few times. The rearrangement links TRBV19 to TRBJ1-6, with D unclear. Between the trimmed V and J ends, which lost 0 bases and 9 bases, there was a span of 6 bases. The germline V gene encodes CDR1 LNHDA and CDR2 SQIVND (reference sequence). There are 13 residues in the CDR3. CDR3 DNA sequence: TGTGCCAGTAGTATAGATGGACTTTCACCCCTCCACTTT. Translating gives CASSIDGLSPLHF.

This clone was recorded a few times. The gene calls are TRBV5-4 and TRBJ1-5, with 7 bases matching TRBD1. Trimming cost V 4 bases and J 7 bases; bases outside gene matches: 8. CDR1 is SGHNT, CDR2 YYREEE, per germline (reference sequence). The CDR3 is 14 residues long. The CDR3 spells CASSVSTGLQPQHF. The CDR3 nucleotides are TGTGCCAGCAGCGTATCGACAGGGCTCCAGCCCCAGCATTTT.

The chain is built from TRBV6-1 and TRBJ1-1, with unresolved D. Per the germline V gene, CDR1 is MNHNS and CDR2 is SASEGT. The length of the CDR3 is 14 residues. Trimming removed 1 base at V and 8 bases at J, with 14 bases between. The CDR3 spells CASSEGSARGEAFF. The CDR3 DNA is TGTGCCAGCAGTGAAGGATCTGCTAGAGGCGAAGCTTTCTTT.

This chain joins TRBV24-1 and TRBJ1-2; a possible D gene is TRBD1 (5 bases). Trimming left V 4 bases short and J 8 bases short, with 13 bases between. The germline gives CDR1 KGHDR, CDR2 SFDVKD. This CDR3 is built from 13 residues. Here the CDR3 DNA reads TGTGCCACCAGTGAAAGGACGGGGGAGGGCTACACCTTC. It yields the protein CATSERTGEGYTF.

This chain joins TRBV7-2 and TRBJ2-5; tentative D call: TRBD1 (6 bases). The V gene's germline CDR1 is SGHTA and CDR2 FQGNSA. The CDR3 consists of 13 residues. The ends were cut back, 4 bases at V and 5 bases at J, with 11 bases in the middle. CDR3 in DNA: TGTGCCAGCAGCTCCGAGAGGGGGGAGACCCAGTACTTC. Its protein product is CASSSERGETQYF.

This clone occurred a few times. J is TRBJ1-4 and V is TRBV27, with TRBD1 matching over 10 bases. V was pared by 3 bases and J by 8 bases, with 9 bases of the junction left unmatched. The CDR3 length is 16 residues. Germline V gene lookup returns CDR1 MNHEY and CDR2 SMNVEV (reference sequence). The CDR3 bases are TGTGCCAGCAGTTTGATACGGACAGGGGGAATCGAAAAACTGTTTTTT. Its protein product is CASSLIRTGGIEKLFF.